This T cell receptor (beta chain) originates from a study of blood T cells in healthy people across ages. Study findings and constraints: Naive T cell percentage strongly correlated with TCR beta diversity. Because sorting was not performed, PBMCs prevented conclusive naive versus antigen-experienced comparison.

About this clonotype itself: No antigen is known for it.

PCR was performed a second time for about 6 to 12 cycles using a sample-barcoded 5' primer and a J-beta primer mix. TCRdb re-derived calls from the 5' RACE reads in MiXCR, one entry per CDR3 protein. The repertoire includes around 400,000 distinct CDR3 sequences, 50% to 60% of them detected once, and under 60% sits in the top ten. Germline V lookup: CDR1 DFQATT, CDR2 SNEGSKA (reference sequence). Between the trimmed V and J ends, which lost 4 bases and 1 base, there was a span of 11 bases. The CDR3 runs 13 residues. The receptor was derived from a man in his 60s in good health. The rearrangement links TRBV20-1 to TRBJ2-7; possibly TRBD1 for D (6 bases). The sequenced sample consisted of blood. Written as DNA, the CDR3 is TGCAGTGCTAACGGACAGCCTTCCTACGAGCAGTACTTC. Its protein is CSANGQPSYEQYF.